The 30 T cell receptor beta chains below were found in one sample sequenced in a study of T cell repertoires in cytomegalovirus infection. TCRdb processed the reads anew with MiXCR; each CDR3 protein has one entry. This table holds roughly 80,000 distinct CDR3 sequences, more than 20% found once. Their recognized antigens are unknown. Here the sequenced sample was CD8+ T cells from cultured PBMCs, taken from culture after CMV antigen stimulation. Receptor source: a human donor in good health (CMV status not recorded). Some clones in this sample may be carry-over from other donors' samples.

This clonotype was recorded at least ten times. This rearrangement joins TRBV6-1 to TRBJ2-7; 9 bases line up with TRBD1. Germline V gives CDR1 MNHNS, CDR2 SASEGT. The CDR3 covers 14 residues. The trim removed 7 bases at V and 3 bases at J, leaving 7 bases unmatched. DNA for the CDR3: TGTGCCAGCAAGAGGACAGGGGTAATCTACGAGCAGTACTTC. This gives the protein CASKRTGVIYEQYF.

This clonotype has just a few counts. The rearrangement joins TRBV7-3 to TRBJ2-5; D call uncertain. Trimming took 1 base from V and 4 from J, leaving 16 bases between them. CDR1 and CDR2 (germline): SGHTA, FQGTGA. The CDR3 spans 16 residues. CDR3: CASSLRGRRSGETQYF. CDR3 in DNA: TGTGCCAGCAGCTTAAGAGGACGTAGGTCAGGAGAGACCCAGTACTTC.

The gene calls are TRBV15 and TRBJ2-7, with 9 bases matching TRBD1. This CDR3 has 17 amino acids. The germline CDR1 and CDR2 sequences are LNHNV and YYDKDF (reference sequence). J lost 7 bases, V lost 5 bases, and 18 bases had no gene match. The CDR3 DNA follows: TGTGCCACCAGCGGGGCAAATTGGGACAGGGATCTGGGGGAGCAGTACTTC. This gives the protein CATSGANWDRDLGEQYF. Variable domain in full (rest from reference TRBV15 and TRBJ2-7): DAMVIQNPRYQVTQFGKPVTLSCSQTLNHNVMYWYQQKSSQAPKLLFHYYDKDFNNEADTPDNFQSRRPNTSFCFLDIRSPGLGDTAMYLCATSGANWDRDLGEQYFGPGTRLTVT.

At least ten counts were recorded for this clonotype. The chain combines TRBV12-3 or TRBV12-4 with TRBJ1-2, with D hard to call. Trimming removed 1 base from V and 4 bases from J, with 10 bases in between. This CDR3 spans 14 amino acids. For the CDR3, the DNA is TGTGCCAGCAGTTTAGGTGGGCGCAGCTATGGCTACACCTTC. It encodes CASSLGGRSYGYTF.

By its share, this clonotype is medium-sized. The rearrangement uses TRBV7-9 and TRBJ1-5; D is uncertain. The CDR3 spans 19 residues. CDR1 is SEHNR, CDR2 FQNEAQ, per germline (reference sequence). The V gene lost 5 bases and the J gene lost 3 bases, with 26 bases spanning the gap. CDR3 residues: CASSEYPSNSENSNQPQHF. In nucleotides, the CDR3 is TGTGCCAGCAGCGAGTACCCCAGTAATTCTGAAAACTCCAATCAGCCCCAGCATTTT.

The chain employs TRBV6-5 and TRBJ2-7; no firm D call. The CDR3 spans 13 residues. V was clipped by 2 bases and J by 4 bases, with 9 bases between them. Germline lookup yields CDR1 MNHEY and CDR2 SVGAGI. CDR3 in amino acids: CASSYDQDYEQYF. CDR3 DNA: TGTGCCAGCAGTTACGACCAAGATTACGAGCAGTACTTC.

This rearrangement joins TRBV12-3 or TRBV12-4 to TRBJ2-7; 8 nucleotides agree with TRBD2. The length of the CDR3 is 14 residues. With V trimmed by 9 bases and J by 0 bases, 7 bases remained unmatched. The CDR3 protein is CASSGLVSSYEQYF. CDR3 bases: TGTGCCAGTTCGGGACTAGTTTCCTCCTACGAGCAGTACTTC.

Only a few counts were recorded for this clonotype. The J gene is TRBJ2-3, the V gene TRBV19, with no clear D. The CDR3 spans 13 residues. CDR1 is LNHDA and CDR2 is SQIVND in the germline V gene (reference sequence). V was shortened by 6 bases and J by 0 bases, with 7 bases between the two germline ends. CDR3 sequence reads: CASSKSSTDTQYF. The CDR3 nucleotides are TGTGCCAGTAGCAAAAGCAGCACAGATACGCAGTATTTT.

This clonotype was counted once. V is TRBV18 and J is TRBJ1-1, with a tentative D call TRBD1 (6 bases). The germline gives CDR1 KGHSH, CDR2 LQKENI. CDR3 length: 17 amino acids. V was pared by 0 bases and J by 1 base, with 15 bases between. The CDR3 region has the DNA TGTGCCAGCTCACCACCCCTACTACAGGGACCGAACACTGAAGCTTTCTTT. Residues: CASSPPLLQGPNTEAFF.

This clonotype was detected only a few times. J is TRBJ2-7 and V is TRBV5-6; D might be TRBD1 (5 bases). V gave up 0 bases and J gave up 1 base, with 8 bases separating them. CDR3 length: 14 amino acids. Germline CDR1 is SGHDT and CDR2 is YYEEEE. CDR3 coding DNA: TGTGCCAGCAGCTTGGTGGACATATCCTACGAGCAGTACTTC. Protein: CASSLVDISYEQYF.

In its sample, this clonotype was seen many times. This sequence joins TRBV7-6 and TRBJ1-1; no clear D. The germline V and J ends were trimmed by 5 bases and 1 base, with 8 bases remaining between them. This CDR3 has 13 residues. CDR1 is SGHVS, CDR2 FNYEAQ, per germline. This CDR3 is CASSPGSNTEAFF. CDR3 DNA: TGTGCCAGCAGCCCGGGGTCGAACACTGAAGCTTTCTTT. Drawing the rest from reference TRBV7-6 and TRBJ1-1, the complete variable domain is GAGVSQSPRYKVTKRGQDVALRCDPISGHVSLYWYRQALGQGPEFLTYFNYEAQQDKSGLPNDRFSAERPEGSISTLTIQRTEQRDSAMYRCASSPGSNTEAFFGQGTRLTVV.

The CDR3 nucleotides read TGTGCCAGCAGCCGAACCGTGGACAGGGGACAAGAGACCCAGTACTTC. Its protein product is CASSRTVDRGQETQYF. The V and J genes are TRBV6-2 or TRBV6-3 and TRBJ2-5; 9 nucleotides match TRBD1. CDR1 MNHEY and CDR2 SVGEGT come from the germline V gene. The CDR3 runs 16 residues. V shed 6 bases and J 2 bases; nucleotides not matched to a gene: 10.

This clonotype came up many times. The chain joins TRBV12-3 or TRBV12-4 to TRBJ2-7, with 7 bases matching TRBD1. This CDR3 is built from 14 residues. J was trimmed by 5 bases and V by 2 bases; bases with no gene match: 6. CDR3 sequence (DNA): TGTGCCAGCAGTTTAAGACAGGGCCAGGACGAGCAGTACTTC. Its translation: CASSLRQGQDEQYF.

This clonotype was detected once. V and J are TRBV7-4 and TRBJ1-5, with a weak D call TRBD1 (5 bases). Germline V gene sequence: CDR1 SGHVT, CDR2 SQSDAQ. The CDR3 length is 13 residues. V shed 5 bases and J shed 6 bases, with 11 bases lying between them. The CDR3 spells CASSTPGGQPQHF. The DNA of the CDR3 is TGTGCCAGCAGCACCCCGGGGGGTCAGCCCCAGCATTTT.

The gene calls are TRBV6-5 and TRBJ2-7; 8 positions agree with TRBD1. V lost 5 bases to trimming and J lost 5 bases; unmatched junction nucleotides: 8. Per the germline V gene, CDR1 is MNHEY and CDR2 is SVGAGI. The CDR3 totals 14 residues. CDR3 sequence: CASSPGQDGDEQYF. CDR3 in DNA: TGTGCCAGCAGTCCGGGACAGGACGGTGACGAGCAGTACTTC.

This clonotype showed up just a few times. The J gene is TRBJ2-2, the V gene TRBV4-3; D gene unclear. The germline gives CDR1 LGHNA, CDR2 YSLEER. V was cut by 3 bases and J by 4 bases, with 12 bases left in between. This CDR3 contains 15 residues. The CDR3 sequence is CASSQSQRSTGELFF. The DNA for the CDR3 is TGCGCCAGCAGCCAGAGTCAGAGGTCCACCGGGGAGCTGTTTTTT.

The rearrangement joins TRBV12-3 or TRBV12-4 to TRBJ1-4; the D is unclear. The V end was cut by 3 bases, the J end by 3 bases, with 8 bases between. This CDR3 region has 14 residues. The chain's CDR3 is CASSFAGSNEKLFF. The CDR3 nucleotides read TGTGCCAGCAGTTTTGCGGGGTCTAATGAAAAACTGTTTTTT.

This clonotype was detected ten times or more. V and J are TRBV10-3 and TRBJ2-3, with TRBD2 identical over 11 bases. Trimming at V came to 2 bases and at J to 6 bases, leaving 4 bases not matched to a gene. The germline V gene has CDR1 ENHRY and CDR2 SYGVKD. The CDR3 runs 15 residues. The CDR3: CAISETSGGLDTQYF. As DNA, the CDR3 is TGTGCCATCAGTGAGACTAGCGGGGGACTGGATACGCAGTATTTT.

This clonotype has just one count. V is TRBV28 and J is TRBJ1-2; D unclear. V gave up 4 bases and J gave up 0 bases, with 12 bases separating them. Germline CDR1 and CDR2: MDHEN and SYDVKM. CDR3 length equals 15 residues. The CDR3 region has the DNA TGTGCCAGCAGTTCCTATCGAGGCTCTAACTATGGCTACACCTTC. Translated, it gives CASSSYRGSNYGYTF.

V usage is TRBV20-1 and J usage is TRBJ1-1, with a possible D match to TRBD1 (6 bases). Germline CDR1 DFQATT, CDR2 SNEGSKA (reference sequence). Deletions cut 8 bases from V and 0 bases from J, with 10 bases between. This CDR3 has 12 amino acids. The CDR3 DNA is TGCAGTCCAACAGGGCTGAACACTGAAGCTTTCTTT. Its translation: CSPTGLNTEAFF.

The rearrangement uses TRBV13 and TRBJ1-2; D uncertain. With 5 bases removed from V and 3 bases from J, the gap between germline ends came to 13 bases. The CDR3 contains 14 residues. Germline CDR1 and CDR2: PRHDT and FYEKMQ (reference sequence). The CDR3 coding sequence is TGTGCCAGCAGCCCAAGGGAGACCCACTATGGCTACACCTTC. This sequence encodes CASSPRETHYGYTF.

This clonotype turned up a few times. In nucleotides, the CDR3 is TGTGCCAGCAGCTTAGAGAGAGATACGCAGTATTTT. Its translation is CASSLERDTQYF. The rearrangement uses TRBV7-6 and TRBJ2-3; D uncertain. This CDR3 contains 12 residues. V lost 1 base and J lost 5, with 4 bases in between. Germline lookup yields CDR1 SGHVS and CDR2 FNYEAQ.

This clonotype has a count of ten or more. The chain is built from TRBV28 and TRBJ2-5; 7 bases are shared with TRBD1. CDR1 is MDHEN, CDR2 SYDVKM, per germline. Germline trimming cut 7 bases from V and 5 bases from J; bases unmatched to any gene: 13. The CDR3 totals 15 residues. Here the CDR3 reads CASTTGSYSSETQYF. The CDR3 nucleotides are TGTGCCAGCACGACAGGGTCGTATTCCTCGGAGACCCAGTACTTC.

The chain recombines TRBV5-6 with TRBJ2-1; a possible D gene is TRBD2 (6 bases). In germline, CDR1 is SGHDT, CDR2 YYEEEE. The CDR3 spans 13 residues. Trimming took off 4 bases at V and 8 bases at J, with 13 bases between the two ends. CDR3 DNA sequence: TGTGCCAGCAGCGGAGGAACGGGGGATGAGCAGTTCTTC. Its protein product is CASSGGTGDEQFF.

The CDR3 protein is CSANTGSYEQYF. DNA of the CDR3: TGCAGTGCCAATACTGGCAGCTACGAGCAGTACTTC. The chain has TRBV20-1 and TRBJ2-7; no definite D call. The CDR3 covers 12 residues. Trimming stripped 6 bases from V and 3 bases from J, with 12 bases between. The germline V gene encodes CDR1 DFQATT and CDR2 SNEGSKA (reference sequence).

This chain joins TRBV19 and TRBJ1-6; perhaps TRBD1 as D (5 bases). V was cut by 5 bases and J by 4 bases, with 12 bases left in between. CDR3 length equals 15 residues. Germline CDR1 LNHDA, CDR2 SQIVND (reference sequence). The CDR3 spells CASSETAGYNSPLHF. CDR3 DNA sequence: TGTGCCAGTAGTGAGACGGCAGGGTATAATTCACCCCTCCACTTT.

V is TRBV12-3 or TRBV12-4 and J is TRBJ2-4; 9 bases are shared with TRBD1. CDR3 length: 14 residues. V shed 5 bases and J 8 bases; nucleotides not matched to a gene: 7. Here the CDR3 reads CASSPRDRVDIQYF. Here the CDR3 DNA reads TGTGCCAGCAGTCCCCGGGACAGGGTTGACATTCAGTACTTC.

This clonotype was found a few times. The rearrangement links TRBV9 to TRBJ2-5; 11 nucleotides agree with TRBD1. Germline CDR1 and CDR2: SGDLS and YYNGEE. This CDR3 has 16 amino acids. V shed 3 bases and J 4 bases; nucleotides not matched to a gene: 8. The CDR3 protein is CASSATGQGVAETQYF. CDR3 nucleotide sequence: TGTGCCAGCAGCGCCACGGGACAGGGGGTTGCAGAGACCCAGTACTTC.

This clonotype was counted a few times. V gene TRBV5-1 combines with J gene TRBJ1-1; D remains unclear. The CDR3 runs to 16 residues. Germline V gene lookup returns CDR1 SGHRS and CDR2 YFSETQ. V was clipped by 0 bases and J by 0 bases, with 12 bases between them. The CDR3 DNA is TGCGCCAGCAGCTTGGCCTTTGAGGGCATGAACACTGAAGCTTTCTTT. Its protein product is CASSLAFEGMNTEAFF.

This clonotype was counted many times. The CDR3 DNA sequence: TGTGCCAGCAGCTCCCCGGGTCTCTCTCCTACGTCGGGTAAGAACAATGAGCAGTTCTTC. Translation gives CASSSPGLSPTSGKNNEQFF. The chain has TRBV7-8 and TRBJ2-1; D gene ambiguous. The length of the CDR3 is 20 residues. Germline-derived CDR1 and CDR2 are SGHVS and FQNEAQ. The ends were cut back, 4 bases at V and 5 bases at J, with 30 bases in the middle.